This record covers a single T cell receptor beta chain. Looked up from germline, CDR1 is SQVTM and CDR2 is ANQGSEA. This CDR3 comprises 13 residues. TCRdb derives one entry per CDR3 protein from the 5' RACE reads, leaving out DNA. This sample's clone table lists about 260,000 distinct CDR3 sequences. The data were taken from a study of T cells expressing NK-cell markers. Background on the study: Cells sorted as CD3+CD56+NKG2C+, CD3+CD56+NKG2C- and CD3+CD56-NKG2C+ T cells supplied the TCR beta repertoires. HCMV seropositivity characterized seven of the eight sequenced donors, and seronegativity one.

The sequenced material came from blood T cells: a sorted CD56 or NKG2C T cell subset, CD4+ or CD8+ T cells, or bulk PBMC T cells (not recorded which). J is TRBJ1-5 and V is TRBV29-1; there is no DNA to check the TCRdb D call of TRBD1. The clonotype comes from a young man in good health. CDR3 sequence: CSVKQGSNQPQHF.